These T cell receptor beta chains were read from a single sample in a study of cytomegalovirus exposure and HLA in healthy donors. Produced via immunoSEQ multiplex PCR; TCRdb's table is partial and in-frame only. Of about 98,000 clones in the sample, more than 60% were seen once. Sequenced material: PBMCs. The receptors were gathered from a human donor in good health. Both conserved end residues are part of each CDR3. Each record gives: J gene, CDR3 length, V gene, clone size, D gene, CDR3 protein, CDR3 DNA. The D gene is left open where the match is weak. Only part of the rows carry a size: once, few, many, or a class if the clone is expanded.

J: TRBJ2-7
length: 14
V: TRBV15
size: few
D: NA
CDR3: CATSRGSLDYEQYF
DNA: TGTGCCACCAGCAGAGGGAGTTTGGACTACGAGCAGTACTTC

J: TRBJ2-2
length: 13
V: TRBV14
size: NA
D: TRBD1
CDR3: CASGQAATGELFF
DNA: TGTGCCAGCGGACAGGCGGCCACCGGGGAGCTGTTTTTT

J: TRBJ1-1
length: 16
V: TRBV25-1
size: few
D: NA
CDR3: CASSAPTGMGDTEAFF
DNA: TGTGCCAGCAGTGCTCCTACAGGGATGGGGGACACTGAAGCTTTCTTT

J: TRBJ2-7
length: 12
V: TRBV6-1
size: once
D: NA
CDR3: CASSDTAYEQYF
DNA: TGTGCCAGCAGCGATACAGCCTACGAGCAGTACTTC

J: TRBJ1-2
length: 14
V: TRBV19
size: NA
D: NA
CDR3: CASHRPSLNYGYTF
DNA: TGTGCCAGTCATCGCCCCAGTCTGAACTATGGCTACACCTTC

J: TRBJ2-1
length: 17
V: TRBV5-1
size: NA
D: TRBD2
CDR3: CASRGRSSGGTYNEQFF
DNA: TGCGCCAGCAGGGGGCGTTCTAGCGGGGGTACCTACAATGAGCAGTTCTTC

J: TRBJ1-1
length: 16
V: TRBV10-3
size: NA
D: TRBD1
CDR3: CAISETGTQKHTEAFF
DNA: TGTGCCATCAGCGAGACAGGGACGCAAAAGCACACTGAAGCTTTCTTT

J: TRBJ1-6
length: 16
V: TRBV5-1
size: NA
D: NA
CDR3: CASSPEGSSYNSPLHF
DNA: TGCGCCAGCAGCCCGGAGGGGAGCTCCTATAATTCACCCCTCCACTTT

J: TRBJ1-1
length: 13
V: TRBV6-1
size: NA
D: NA
CDR3: CASSRAFGTEAFF
DNA: TGTGCCAGCAGCAGGGCTTTCGGTACTGAAGCTTTCTTT

J: TRBJ2-5
length: 13
V: TRBV15
size: NA
D: NA
CDR3: CATSRDFIGTQYF
DNA: TGTGCCACCAGCAGAGATTTTATCGGGACCCAGTACTTC

J: TRBJ1-1
length: 14
V: TRBV6-1
size: few
D: NA
CDR3: CASSAVERVTEAFF
DNA: TGTGCCAGCAGTGCAGTGGAGCGGGTCACTGAAGCTTTCTTT

J: TRBJ2-4
length: 16
V: TRBV19
size: NA
D: TRBD1
CDR3: CASSIPRTGAKNIQYF
DNA: TGTGCCAGTAGTATTCCAAGGACAGGAGCCAAAAACATTCAGTACTTC

J: TRBJ1-3
length: 16
V: TRBV6-1
size: NA
D: NA
CDR3: CASSEFALTQGNTIYF
DNA: TGTGCCAGCAGTGAATTCGCCTTAACCCAGGGAAACACCATATATTTT

J: TRBJ2-7
length: 15
V: TRBV7-8
size: NA
D: TRBD1
CDR3: CASSLGSGGAFEQYF
DNA: TGTGCCAGCAGCTTAGGTTCAGGGGGTGCGTTCGAGCAGTACTTC